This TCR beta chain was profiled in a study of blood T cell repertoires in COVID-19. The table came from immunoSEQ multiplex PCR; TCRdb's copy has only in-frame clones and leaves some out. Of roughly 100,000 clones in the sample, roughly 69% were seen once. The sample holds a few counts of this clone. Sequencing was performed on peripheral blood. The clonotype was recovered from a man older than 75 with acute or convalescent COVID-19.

The DNA of the CDR3 is TGTGCCACCAGTGAACCGAGAGGGGGCGTTGGGGGCTACACCTTC. It specifies CATSEPRGGVGGYTF. This sequence joins TRBV24-1 and TRBJ1-2, with 7 bases lining up with TRBD1. V trimming: 4 bases; J trimming: 8 bases; junction bases outside the gene matches: 12. CDR3 length: 15 residues. In germline, CDR1 is KGHDR, CDR2 SFDVKD.